The 19 T cell receptor beta chains below come from one sample, sequenced in a study of regulatory T cells. The PCR used 52 TRBV and 13 TRBJ primers. Method: immunoSEQ multiplex PCR; TCRdb's copy keeps in-frame clones and lacks some. The sample has 25,000 to 30,000 clones, 80% to 95% seen once; the top ten hold about 1.6%. The study, taken as a whole, reports: Hydrophobic residues at CDR3 positions 6 and 7 were enriched in conventional CD4+ T cells of CD3G-deficient patients.

No antigens are known for them. Source material: conventional CD4+ T cells sorted from blood. The receptors were gathered from a person aged 18 to 30 with CD3G deficiency.

This chain joins TRBV28 and TRBJ2-1; 8 nucleotides agree with TRBD2. CDR3 length: 15 amino acids. In germline, CDR1 is MDHEN, CDR2 SYDVKM. The trim removed 6 bases at V and 4 bases at J, leaving 8 bases unmatched. As DNA, the CDR3 is TGTGCCAGCAGAAAAGCGGGAGCGTCGTACAATGAGCAGTTCTTC. Encoded protein: CASRKAGASYNEQFF.

This chain uses TRBV19 with TRBJ1-2; TRBD1 might be the D (6 bases). Trimming cost V 10 bases and J 6 bases, with 24 bases left between them. Germline V lookup: CDR1 LNHDA, CDR2 SQIVND (reference sequence). This CDR3 region has 15 residues. CDR3 nucleotide sequence: TGTGCCACTCGGGCCGCTGGGGGGCCCATCAATGGCTACACCTTC. The encoded protein is CATRAAGGPINGYTF. The entire variable domain, with the rest obtained from reference TRBV19 and TRBJ1-2, is as follows: DGGITQSPKYLFRKEGQNVTLSCEQNLNHDAMYWYRQDPGQGLRLIYYSQIVNDFQKGDIAEGYSVSREKKESFPLTVTSAQKNPTAFYLCATRAAGGPINGYTFGSGTRLTVV.

This clone occurred a few times. The gene calls are TRBV7-9 and TRBJ1-2; D unresolved. The CDR3 has 13 amino acids. Deletions cut 1 base from V and 5 bases from J, with 8 bases between. Germline loops: CDR1 SEHNR, CDR2 FQNEAQ (reference sequence). CDR3 in DNA: TGTGCCAGCAGCTTAGAGCGCGGGTATGGCTACACCTTC. Amino acids: CASSLERGYGYTF.

V is TRBV2 and J is TRBJ2-3; the match to TRBD1 covers 7 bases. This CDR3 is built from 12 residues. Per the germline V gene, CDR1 is SNHLY and CDR2 is FYNNEI. The ends lost 11 bases at V and 1 base at J; junction bases unmatched: 3. In nucleotides, the CDR3 is TGTGCCGTAGACAGGGGCACAGATACGCAGTATTTT. It yields the protein CAVDRGTDTQYF. Using reference TRBV2 and TRBJ2-3 for the parts outside the CDR3, the full variable domain is EPEVTQTPSHQVTQMGQEVILRCVPISNHLYFYWYRQILGQKVEFLVSFYNNEISEKSEIFDDQFSVERPDGSNFTLKIRSTKLEDSAMYFCAVDRGTDTQYFGPGTRLTVL.

The V call is TRBV19, the J call TRBJ1-5; D ambiguous. The CDR3 sequence is 15 residues long. Germline V gives CDR1 LNHDA, CDR2 SQIVND (reference sequence). The V end lost 1 base, the J end lost 1 base, and 8 bases lay between the germline ends. The CDR3 loop is CASSIAITSNQPQHF. CDR3 in DNA: TGTGCCAGTAGTATAGCCATCACAAGCAATCAGCCCCAGCATTTT.

V usage is TRBV7-9 and J usage is TRBJ1-3; TRBD1 matches at 8 bases. The ends lost 4 bases at V and 4 bases at J; junction bases unmatched: 3. Germline V lookup: CDR1 SEHNR, CDR2 FQNEAQ (reference sequence). The CDR3 length is 14 residues. For the CDR3, the DNA is TGTGCCAGCAGCTCTACAGGGGGAGGAAACACCATATATTTT. Its protein is CASSSTGGGNTIYF.

The genes are TRBV28 and TRBJ2-7, with D tentatively TRBD1 (6 bases). V lost 10 bases and J 4 bases, leaving 14 bases between the germline ends. The length of the CDR3 is 12 residues. Germline values: CDR1 MDHEN, CDR2 SYDVKM. Here the CDR3 reads CATSDRIYEQYF. The CDR3 nucleotides read TGTGCCACCTCGGACAGAATTTACGAGCAGTACTTC.

CDR3 DNA sequence: TGTGCCAGCAGCTTAGACTCTAACACAGATACGCAGTATTTT. This translates into CASSLDSNTDTQYF. J is TRBJ2-3 and V is TRBV7-9; D gene ambiguous. Per the germline V gene, CDR1 is SEHNR and CDR2 is FQNEAQ (reference sequence). The V end was cut by 1 base, the J end by 2 bases, with 7 bases between. This CDR3 spans 14 amino acids. The full variable domain, with the rest looked up from reference TRBV7-9 and TRBJ2-3, is DTGVSQNPRHKITKRGQNVTFRCDPISEHNRLYWYRQTLGQGPEFLTYFQNEAQLEKSRLLSDRFSAERPKGSFSTLEIQRTEQGDSAMYLCASSLDSNTDTQYFGPGTRLTVL.

This clone was recorded once. The V call is TRBV6-1, the J call TRBJ1-1; D is unresolved. The germline CDR1 and CDR2 sequences are MNHNS and SASEGT. The CDR3 extends over 13 amino acids. Between the trimmed V and J ends, which lost 8 bases and 3 bases, there was a span of 13 bases. CDR3 amino acids: CASCLLGDTEAFF. The CDR3 DNA reads as TGTGCCAGCTGCCTGTTAGGAGACACTGAAGCTTTCTTT.

V gene TRBV11-2 combines with J gene TRBJ2-4; 8 positions agree with TRBD2. The length of the CDR3 is 15 residues. CDR1 SGHAT and CDR2 FQNNGV come from the germline V gene. J gave up 3 bases and V 2 bases, and 3 bases lay outside the gene matches. The CDR3 here is CASSLTAGGKNIQYF. CDR3 DNA sequence: TGTGCCAGCAGCTTAACGGCGGGAGGCAAAAACATTCAGTACTTC.

V is TRBV5-1 and J is TRBJ2-3; D remains unclear. V gave up 0 bases and J gave up 2 bases, with 7 bases separating them. Germline CDR1 is SGHRS and CDR2 is YFSETQ. The CDR3 is 14 residues long. CDR3 region: CASSLDKTTDTQYF. Written as DNA, the CDR3 is TGCGCCAGCAGCTTGGACAAAACCACAGATACGCAGTATTTT.

The chain combines TRBV21-1 with TRBJ1-2; the table gives TRBD1 as D, unverified against the DNA. TRBV21-1 is marked as a pseudogene. The CDR3 totals 15 residues. CDR3 amino acids: CASSKESRAFYGYTF. The CDR3 DNA follows: TGTGCCAGCAGCAAAGAATCCAGGGCATTCTATGGCTACACCTTC.

CDR3 amino acids: CASSAGRPQETQYF. The CDR3 DNA reads TGCGCCAGCAGCGCGGGACGGCCCCAAGAGACCCAGTACTTC. The rearrangement joins TRBV10-1 to TRBJ2-5, with TRBD2 as a possible D gene (6 bases). The CDR3 length is 14 residues. Per germline, CDR1 WNHNN and CDR2 SYGVQD (reference sequence). V lost 6 bases and J lost 1, with 12 bases in between.

This sequence joins TRBV7-8 and TRBJ1-2, with 9 bases lining up with TRBD1. V lost 4 bases, J lost 9 bases, and 9 bases stayed unmatched. The CDR3 loop spans 14 amino acids. CDR1 SGHVS and CDR2 FQNEAQ come from the germline V gene. The CDR3, as DNA: TGTGCCAGCAGCTCGGACAGGGGCCTCGGCCGCTACACCTTC. It translates to CASSSDRGLGRYTF.

V usage is TRBV21-1 and J usage is TRBJ1-1. TRBV21-1 is a listed pseudogene. CDR3 size: 17 residues. The CDR3 sequence is CASSKRTRAMGNTEAFF. For the CDR3, the DNA is TGTGCCAGCAGCAAGCGGACGAGGGCGATGGGGAACACTGAAGCTTTCTTT.

The genes are TRBV19 and TRBJ2-5, with D hard to call. Germline CDR1 and CDR2: LNHDA and SQIVND (reference sequence). The CDR3 has 15 residues. V gave up 3 bases and J gave up 5 bases, with 16 bases separating them. CDR3 protein: CASSISGVLTETQYF. The DNA for the CDR3 is TGTGCCAGTAGTATTTCTGGGGTGCTTACCGAGACCCAGTACTTC.

V usage is TRBV27 and J usage is TRBJ1-6, with D unclear. CDR3 length equals 15 residues. CDR1 is MNHEY, CDR2 SMNVEV, per germline (reference sequence). V was pared by 5 bases and J by 5 bases, with 13 bases between. CDR3 protein: CASSQRHGDNSPLHF. In nucleotides, the CDR3 is TGTGCCAGCAGTCAGCGACATGGGGATAATTCACCCCTCCACTTT.

V and J are TRBV10-3 and TRBJ2-3; no reliable D call. Germline V gene lookup returns CDR1 ENHRY and CDR2 SYGVKD. The V gene lost 1 base and the J gene lost 8 bases, with 10 bases spanning the gap. The CDR3 is 13 amino acids. The CDR3: CAISELRASTQYF. DNA of the CDR3: TGTGCCATCAGTGAGTTGCGAGCCTCTACGCAGTATTTT.

The chain has TRBV6-4 and TRBJ1-2; TRBD1 agrees at 7 bases. The germline gives CDR1 MRHNA, CDR2 SNTAGT. The CDR3 is 15 amino acids. The V gene end was trimmed by 6 bases and the J gene end by 4 bases; junction bases not matched to a gene: 11. For the CDR3, the DNA is TGTGCCAGCAGACGGGACAGCGTCTTCCTCTATGGCTACACCTTC. It is translated as CASRRDSVFLYGYTF.